One and the same sample provided the 5 T cell receptor beta chains below, sequenced in a study of Ad26.COV2.S vaccination and SARS-CoV-2 variants (dated by TCRdb to about 2021). According to the study, the label for this sample's treatment or condition signals: around 19 received Ad26.COV2.S at low or high dose, single or two shots; 5 received placebo; per-sample allocation not given. For vaccine and placebo recipients, the sequenced repertoires came from samples collected on day 63 after the first injection. The library was built by means of the immunoSEQ multiplex PCR assay. Here the immuneACCESS table is served through TCRdb, limited to in-frame sequences with V and J called. Missing clones are a known gap in these copies; in checked studies unresolved V genes cover under half, and the rest lacks a known reason. The sample records roughly 700,000 clones, about 89% of which are singletons. The ten most abundant clones make up about 1.5% of the sample.

This specimen was peripheral blood, taken in a trial of Ad26.COV2.S vaccine versus placebo. Receptors originate from a person between 18 and 65 years old who received the Ad26.COV2.S COVID-19 vaccine or a placebo.

The chain is built from TRBV5-1 and TRBJ2-7; 7 nucleotides match TRBD1. The CDR3 contains 11 residues. The germline CDR1 and CDR2 sequences are SGHRS and YFSETQ. V lost 4 bases and J lost 6; bases outside the gene matches: 1. This CDR3 reads CASSDRAEQYF. In DNA form, the CDR3 reads TGCGCCAGCAGCGACAGGGCCGAGCAGTACTTC.

This chain uses TRBV7-2 with TRBJ2-7, with 8 bases matching TRBD1. The germline V gene encodes CDR1 SGHTA and CDR2 FQGNSA. This CDR3 contains 12 residues. The V and J ends lost 10 bases and 6 bases, in that order; junction bases with no gene match: 8. As DNA, the CDR3 is TGTGCCATACACAGGGGGTCCGGCGAGCAGTACTTC. Its translation: CAIHRGSGEQYF.

The chain couples TRBV30 to TRBJ2-1; 9 nucleotides match TRBD2. CDR1 is GTSNPN and CDR2 is SVGIG in the germline V gene (reference sequence). V gave up 2 bases and J gave up 8 bases; unmatched junction bases: 10. CDR3 length: 15 amino acids. CDR3 amino acids: CAWSLGASGKDEQFF. The DNA for the CDR3 is TGTGCCTGGAGTCTCGGGGCTAGCGGGAAGGATGAGCAGTTCTTC.

The chain is built from TRBV24-1 and TRBJ2-2, with a weak D call TRBD2 (6 bases). V was pared by 2 bases and J by 2 bases, with 8 bases between. Germline V CDR1 and CDR2: KGHDR, SFDVKD. The CDR3 is 15 residues long. The chain's CDR3 is CATSDSGGNTGELFF. DNA for the CDR3: TGTGCCACCAGTGATTCCGGGGGAAACACCGGGGAGCTGTTTTTT.

The chain is built from TRBV6-5 and TRBJ1-1; possibly TRBD1 for D (5 bases). The CDR3 length is 12 residues. Germline V gene sequence: CDR1 MNHEY, CDR2 SVGAGI. V was trimmed by 8 bases and J by 8 bases, leaving 15 bases between them. CDR3 sequence: CASLLGVGEAFF. The CDR3, as DNA: TGTGCCAGCCTTTTGGGGGTAGGGGAAGCTTTCTTT.